Each of the 17 T cell receptor beta chains below was sequenced from the same sample in a study of blood T cells in healthy people across ages. Primed by a sample-barcoded 5' primer and a J-beta primer mix, a second PCR proceeded for 7 to 11 cycles. TCRdb re-derived calls from the 5' RACE reads in MiXCR, one entry per CDR3 protein. This table holds around 1,800,000 distinct CDR3 sequences, 30% to 40% found once. The sample consisted of blood. The receptors originated from a human donor in good health.

This clonotype was detected once. The chain links TRBV5-1 to TRBJ2-1; TRBD2 matches at 13 bases. Per germline, CDR1 SGHRS and CDR2 YFSETQ. Trimming took 4 bases from V and 9 from J; bases not matched to a gene: 7. This CDR3 is built from 15 residues. CDR3: CASSVTGTSGVEQFF. In nucleotides, the CDR3 is TGCGCCAGCAGCGTAACCGGGACTAGCGGGGTTGAGCAGTTCTTC.

The genes are TRBV12-3 or TRBV12-4 and TRBJ2-6; 7 bases fit TRBD1. CDR3 length: 18 residues. V was pared by 4 bases and J by 0 bases, with 9 bases of the junction left unmatched. CDR3 sequence (DNA): TGTGCCAGCAGTTCCGGACAGGAAACACACTCTGGGGCCAACGTCCTGACTTTC. Translating it yields CASSSGQETHSGANVLTF.

Notes on this clonotype: The junction departs from germline at one end; a sequencing error may be responsible. The chain recombines TRBV29-1 with TRBJ1-2; no definite D call. The CDR3 has 12 residues. Germline V gene lookup returns CDR1 SQVTM and CDR2 ANQGSEA. The chain's CDR3 is CSVEERSYDYTF. The DNA of the CDR3 is TGCAGCGTCGAAGAGAGGTCCTATGACTACACCTTC.

The chain combines TRBV5-1 with TRBJ2-7, with 8 bases matching TRBD2. Losses at the gene ends were 3 bases for V and 2 bases for J; bases not matched to a gene: 4. This CDR3 has 14 amino acids. Germline V gene sequence: CDR1 SGHRS, CDR2 YFSETQ. DNA for the CDR3: TGCGCCAGCAGCTGCGGGGGGCCTACCTACGAGCAGTACTTC. It encodes CASSCGGPTYEQYF.

There are a few counts of this clonotype. The chain's CDR3 is CASSQNLQGSYNEQFF. The CDR3 bases are TGTGCCAGCAGCCAAAATCTACAAGGCTCCTACAATGAGCAGTTCTTC. This chain links TRBV7-2 with TRBJ2-1, with D unclear. Trimming left V 5 bases short and J 0 bases short, with 14 bases between. The CDR3 spans 16 residues. Germline lookup yields CDR1 SGHTA and CDR2 FQGNSA.

In its sample, this clonotype was seen a few times. The chain uses TRBV10-3 and TRBJ2-3, with D unclear. The CDR3 runs to 15 residues. The V gene lost 7 bases and the J gene lost 0 bases, with 14 bases spanning the gap. Germline V gene lookup returns CDR1 ENHRY and CDR2 SYGVKD. The CDR3 protein is CAINSIASSTDTQYF. CDR3 nucleotides: TGTGCCATCAATTCGATCGCGTCTAGCACAGATACGCAGTATTTT.

This clonotype was seen only a few times. V and J are TRBV29-1 and TRBJ2-7, with D possibly matching TRBD2 (5 bases). Trimming pared 3 bases from V and 2 bases from J, leaving 14 bases between. The CDR3 is 14 amino acids. Germline CDR1 and CDR2: SQVTM and ANQGSEA. Here the CDR3 DNA reads TGCAGCGTTGACGGGGTGGCAGGTGCCTACGAGCAGTACTTC. Its protein is CSVDGVAGAYEQYF.

Only a few counts were recorded for this clonotype. This chain connects TRBV10-3 to TRBJ2-1, with 13 bases lining up with TRBD2. The CDR3 totals 14 residues. J gave up 5 bases and V 8 bases, and 3 bases lay outside the gene matches. Germline lookup yields CDR1 ENHRY and CDR2 SYGVKD. CDR3 sequence reads: CAIAGLAGHNEQFF. CDR3 sequence (DNA): TGTGCCATCGCGGGACTAGCGGGGCACAATGAGCAGTTCTTC.

In its sample, this clonotype was seen a few times. The J gene is TRBJ2-5, the V gene TRBV6-2 or TRBV6-3, with D unclear. V was clipped by 10 bases and J by 2 bases, with 17 bases between them. The CDR3 contains 14 residues. Germline CDR1 and CDR2: MNHEY and SVGEGT. In DNA form, the CDR3 reads TGTGCCACCCAGACGGTTAATAATCAAGAGACCCAGTACTTC. It codes for CATQTVNNQETQYF.

The V gene is TRBV29-1, the J gene TRBJ1-2; unclear D gene. The germline V and J ends were trimmed by 3 bases and 6 bases, with 11 bases remaining between them. Germline CDR1 is SQVTM and CDR2 is ANQGSEA. The CDR3 length is 12 residues. As DNA, the CDR3 is TGCAGCGTTGAGAAGGGTAGTAATGGCTACACCTTC. Translation: CSVEKGSNGYTF.

This clonotype is a singleton in its sample. The chain joins TRBV7-8 to TRBJ2-1; D is possibly TRBD1 or TRBD2 (5 bases each). Germline loops: CDR1 SGHVS, CDR2 FQNEAQ. V was shortened by 8 bases and J by 0 bases, with 11 bases between the two germline ends. This CDR3 contains 14 residues. In DNA form, the CDR3 reads TGTGCCAGCCACGAGGGGAGCTCCTACAATGAGCAGTTCTTC. Protein product: CASHEGSSYNEQFF. Full variable domain (missing parts from reference TRBV7-8 and TRBJ2-1): GAGVSQSPRYKVAKRGQDVALRCDPISGHVSLFWYQQALGQGPEFLTYFQNEAQLDKSGLPSDRFFAERPEGSVSTLKIQRTQQEDSAVYLCASHEGSSYNEQFFGPGTRLTVL.

This clonotype was seen a few times. This chain joins TRBV10-3 and TRBJ2-3; D perhaps matches TRBD1 (6 bases). The germline CDR1 and CDR2 sequences are ENHRY and SYGVKD. The germline V and J ends were trimmed by 5 bases and 0 bases, with 12 bases remaining between them. There are 15 residues in the CDR3. In nucleotides, the CDR3 is TGTGCCATCAGTACAGGGAGATCTAGCACAGATACGCAGTATTTT. Its protein product is CAISTGRSSTDTQYF.

This clonotype has more than one count but fewer than ten. The chain carries TRBV4-2 and TRBJ1-2; D is unresolved. V gave up 4 bases and J gave up 8 bases, with 11 bases separating them. The CDR3 is 12 amino acids. Germline CDR1 and CDR2: LGHNA and YNFKEQ. CDR3 sequence (DNA): TGTGCCAGCAGCCCTTCGAGGTTGGGCTACACCTTC. Encoded protein: CASSPSRLGYTF.

This clonotype was counted a few times. This chain joins TRBV20-1 and TRBJ2-1; the match to TRBD2 covers 12 bases. The CDR3 has 16 residues. Germline loops: CDR1 DFQATT, CDR2 SNEGSKA (reference sequence). With V trimmed by 3 bases and J by 2 bases, 5 bases remained unmatched. For the CDR3, the DNA is TGCAGTGCTAGCGGCCGACTAGCGGGGGCCTACAATGAGCAGTTCTTC. Amino acids: CSASGRLAGAYNEQFF.

In its sample, this clonotype was seen a few times. The chain links TRBV20-1 to TRBJ2-3; TRBD2 matches 8 bases. Germline V gives CDR1 DFQATT, CDR2 SNEGSKA (reference sequence). CDR3 length: 15 residues. V shed 3 bases, J shed 3 bases, and the junction held 8 bases outside the gene matches. The CDR3 is CSASSLAGGTDTQYF. CDR3 bases: TGCAGTGCTAGTAGTCTAGCGGGTGGAACAGATACGCAGTATTTT.

The chain uses TRBV4-3 and TRBJ1-2; weak D call: TRBD1 (6 bases). Germline V gene sequence: CDR1 LGHNA, CDR2 YSLEER. The V end lost 0 bases, the J end lost 5 bases, and 13 bases lay between the germline ends. The CDR3 consists of 15 residues. The CDR3 loop reads CASSQEEGGWYGYTF. The CDR3 DNA sequence: TGCGCCAGCAGCCAAGAGGAGGGGGGGTGGTATGGCTACACCTTC.

The chain links TRBV7-2 to TRBJ1-2; TRBD1 matches 7 bases. Germline V lookup: CDR1 SGHTA, CDR2 FQGNSA. The CDR3 sequence is 15 residues long. The V and J ends lost 1 base and 8 bases, in that order; junction bases with no gene match: 10. The CDR3 nucleotides are TGTGCCAGCAGCTTAGAGCGGACAGGTGGTTTCGGCTACACCTTC. This translates into CASSLERTGGFGYTF.